The next 28 T cell receptor beta chains were all read from a single sample in a study of blood T cell repertoires in COVID-19. Using immunoSEQ multiplex PCR, the repertoire was profiled, and TCRdb retains in-frame clones only, with some absent. The top ten clones hold around 2.5% of a sample with 190,000 or so clones, about 90% of them seen once. What was sequenced was peripheral blood. These TCRs come from a man in his forties or fifties with active or convalescent COVID-19.

V is TRBV19 and J is TRBJ1-5; a weak D match, TRBD1 (5 bases). Germline lookup yields CDR1 LNHDA and CDR2 SQIVND (reference sequence). CDR3 length equals 16 residues. The V and J ends lost 5 bases and 0 bases respectively, with 14 bases between them. The CDR3 region is CASSDWGGYSNQPQHF. Written as DNA, the CDR3 is TGTGCCAGTAGTGATTGGGGCGGATATAGCAATCAGCCCCAGCATTTT.

V gene TRBV4-1 combines with J gene TRBJ1-2; no clear D gene. This CDR3 contains 14 residues. Germline assignment: CDR1 MGHRA and CDR2 YSYEKL. The germline V and J ends were trimmed by 4 bases and 4 bases, with 13 bases remaining between them. This chain's CDR3 is CASSPWEERYGYTF. The CDR3 region has the DNA TGCGCCAGCAGCCCCTGGGAGGAACGCTATGGCTACACCTTC.

The chain couples TRBV7-3 to TRBJ1-6; no clear D gene. Germline loops: CDR1 SGHTA, CDR2 FQGTGA. This CDR3 comprises 14 residues. Trimming took 0 bases from V and 9 from J, leaving 9 bases between them. Here the CDR3 DNA reads TGTGCCAGCAGCTTAACCCGGGATGGTTCACCCCTCCACTTT. This sequence encodes CASSLTRDGSPLHF.

This rearrangement joins TRBV6-5 to TRBJ1-1; D not certain. The germline V gene has CDR1 MNHEY and CDR2 SVGAGI. The CDR3 is 16 amino acids. Trimming removed 0 bases at V and 3 bases at J, with 14 bases between. This CDR3 is CASSYSSLLVDTEAFF. DNA of the CDR3: TGTGCCAGCAGTTACTCGAGTTTGCTCGTGGACACTGAAGCTTTCTTT.

In this sample, this clone turned up once. The genes are TRBV24-1 and TRBJ2-1; 10 bases are a match to TRBD1. Per the germline V gene, CDR1 is KGHDR and CDR2 is SFDVKD. The CDR3 extends over 16 amino acids. J was trimmed by 6 bases and V by 5 bases; bases with no gene match: 9. This chain's CDR3 is CATSALRDRGANEQFF. CDR3 bases: TGTGCCACCAGTGCTTTAAGGGACAGGGGTGCCAATGAGCAGTTCTTC.

This clone was seen a handful of times. This chain connects TRBV2 to TRBJ1-5, with a weak D call TRBD1 (5 bases). V dropped 4 bases and J dropped 1 base, with 5 bases sitting between them. This CDR3 is 13 amino acids long. CDR1 SNHLY and CDR2 FYNNEI come from the germline V gene. CDR3 bases: TGTGCCAGCAGTGGGGGCAGCAATCAGCCCCAGCATTTT. Its protein is CASSGGSNQPQHF.

This chain uses TRBV5-6 with TRBJ1-2; 8 bases are a match to TRBD1. The germline V gene has CDR1 SGHDT and CDR2 YYEEEE. This CDR3 is 16 amino acids long. After removal of 0 bases from V and 2 bases from J, the junction contained 6 bases not matched to a gene. This CDR3 is CASSLVRGRSNYGYTF. The CDR3 DNA reads as TGTGCCAGCAGCTTGGTCAGGGGGCGCAGCAACTATGGCTACACCTTC.

The chain carries TRBV9 and TRBJ1-4; weak D call: TRBD1 (6 bases). There are 15 residues in the CDR3. Germline-derived CDR1 and CDR2 are SGDLS and YYNGEE. V gave up 4 bases and J gave up 5 bases, with 15 bases separating them. The CDR3 sequence: CASSPNGQLNEKLFF. DNA of the CDR3: TGTGCCAGCAGCCCTAACGGACAGCTCAATGAAAAACTGTTTTTT. Based on the CDR3 plus reference TRBV9 and TRBJ1-4, the full variable domain is DSGVTQTPKHLITATGQRVTLRCSPRSGDLSVYWYQQSLDQGLQFLIQYYNGEERAKGNILERFSAQQFPDLHSELNLSSLELGDSALYFCASSPNGQLNEKLFFGSGTQLSVL.

CDR3 in amino acids: CASSGPGQGAYEQYF. As DNA, the CDR3 is TGTGCCAGCAGTGGACCGGGACAGGGGGCTTACGAGCAGTACTTC. This chain links TRBV2 with TRBJ2-7; 12 positions agree with TRBD1. This CDR3 spans 15 amino acids. Per germline, CDR1 SNHLY and CDR2 FYNNEI. V lost 4 bases and J lost 4; bases outside the gene matches: 5.

The rearrangement links TRBV9 to TRBJ2-2, with D possibly TRBD1 on 5 matching bases. This CDR3 is 15 amino acids long. The germline gives CDR1 SGDLS, CDR2 YYNGEE. V lost 4 bases and J 6 bases, leaving 16 bases between the germline ends. CDR3 residues: CASSPGTGKAGELFF. As DNA, the CDR3 is TGTGCCAGCAGCCCGGGTACAGGTAAAGCCGGGGAGCTGTTTTTT.

J is TRBJ1-6 and V is TRBV6-5; maybe TRBD1 (6 bases). Germline CDR1 and CDR2: MNHEY and SVGAGI. V lost 6 bases to trimming and J lost 6 bases, with 15 bases between them. CDR3 length equals 15 residues. CDR3 DNA sequence: TGTGCCAGCAGCCTAACAGGGAAGGGTAATTCACCCCTCCACTTT. This sequence encodes CASSLTGKGNSPLHF.

This chain connects TRBV5-1 to TRBJ1-1; 9 bases map to TRBD1. The CDR3 sequence is 15 residues long. CDR1 is SGHRS and CDR2 is YFSETQ in the germline V gene. The V gene end was trimmed by 4 bases and the J gene end by 0 bases; junction bases not matched to a gene: 4. The CDR3 region is CASSHGTGLNTEAFF. In nucleotides, the CDR3 is TGCGCCAGCAGCCACGGGACAGGGCTGAACACTGAAGCTTTCTTT.

This clone appeared many times. The gene calls are TRBV6-2 or TRBV6-3 and TRBJ1-5, with 9 positions matching TRBD1. With V trimmed by 5 bases and J by 4 bases, 6 bases remained unmatched. This CDR3 region has 15 residues. The V gene's germline CDR1 is MNHEY and CDR2 SVGEGT. CDR3 loop: CASSAWDRVNQPQHF. In DNA form, the CDR3 reads TGTGCCAGCAGTGCTTGGGACAGGGTGAATCAGCCCCAGCATTTT.

V gene TRBV20-1 combines with J gene TRBJ2-7; TRBD1 matches 11 bases. J gave up 4 bases and V 3 bases, and 2 bases lay outside the gene matches. Germline V gene data show CDR1 as DFQATT and CDR2 as SNEGSKA (reference sequence). CDR3 length: 13 amino acids. CDR3 in DNA: TGCAGTGCTAGTGGGACAGGGGGGTACGAGCAGTACTTC. It translates to CSASGTGGYEQYF.

V usage is TRBV5-5 and J usage is TRBJ2-7; 9 nucleotides line up with TRBD1. Trimming cost V 4 bases and J 4 bases; bases outside gene matches: 6. The germline V gene has CDR1 SGHKS and CDR2 YYEKEE (reference sequence). CDR3 length: 14 amino acids. CDR3 nucleotides: TGTGCCAGCAGCCCCGAGGACAGGGGTTACGAGCAGTACTTC. Translated, it gives CASSPEDRGYEQYF.

This chain connects TRBV5-4 to TRBJ1-1; 8 positions agree with TRBD1. The CDR3 has 13 amino acids. The junction had 0 bases not matched to a gene; V was cut back by 1 base and J by 4 bases. Looked up from germline, CDR1 is SGHNT and CDR2 is YYREEE (reference sequence). The CDR3 bases are TGTGCCAGCAGCTTGACAGGGGGCACTGAAGCTTTCTTT. Translation gives CASSLTGGTEAFF.

In nucleotides, the CDR3 is TGCGCCAGCAGCTTAAATCGCAGGGGGGTTGGCGAGCAGTACTTC. This sequence encodes CASSLNRRGVGEQYF. V usage is TRBV5-1 and J usage is TRBJ2-7, with D maybe TRBD1 (7 bases). The germline CDR1 and CDR2 sequences are SGHRS and YFSETQ. V was cut by 2 bases and J by 6 bases, with 18 bases left in between. CDR3 length: 15 amino acids.

The CDR3 sequence: CASSSGQGETEAFF. The CDR3 region has the DNA TGTGCCAGCAGCTCGGGACAGGGGGAGACTGAAGCTTTCTTT. This chain joins TRBV5-4 and TRBJ1-1, with 11 bases that match TRBD1. There are 14 residues in the CDR3. The junction had 3 bases not matched to a gene; V was cut back by 3 bases and J by 5 bases. Germline CDR1 reads SGHNT; CDR2 reads YYREEE (reference sequence).

V usage is TRBV19 and J usage is TRBJ2-3; D unclear. The CDR3 length is 14 residues. Germline V lookup: CDR1 LNHDA, CDR2 SQIVND (reference sequence). V dropped 3 bases and J dropped 0 bases, with 7 bases sitting between them. The CDR3 region is CASSISRSTDTQYF. The CDR3 DNA sequence: TGTGCCAGTAGTATTTCCAGAAGCACAGATACGCAGTATTTT.

V usage is TRBV19 and J usage is TRBJ1-5; 9 nucleotides align to TRBD1. Germline trimming cut 7 bases from V and 2 bases from J; bases unmatched to any gene: 6. CDR3 length: 15 amino acids. From germline, CDR1 is LNHDA and CDR2 SQIVND (reference sequence). The DNA of the CDR3 is TGTGCCAGTAACAACCGGGACAGGGGCAATCAGCCCCAGCATTTT. Its protein product is CASNNRDRGNQPQHF.

The sample holds one count of this clone. The chain has TRBV2 and TRBJ1-6; D possibly corresponds to TRBD1 (6 bases). The V gene lost 7 bases and the J gene lost 2 bases, with 15 bases spanning the gap. This CDR3 is built from 16 residues. The germline V gene has CDR1 SNHLY and CDR2 FYNNEI. The CDR3 DNA reads TGTGCCAGCAAACCGGGGTGGGGGCCCTATAATTCACCCCTCCACTTT. Translated, it gives CASKPGWGPYNSPLHF.

The chain links TRBV6-6 to TRBJ1-2; 9 positions agree with TRBD1. The CDR3 spans 15 residues. The germline V gene encodes CDR1 MNHNY and CDR2 SVGAGI (reference sequence). Germline trimming cut 0 bases from V and 5 bases from J; bases unmatched to any gene: 4. This CDR3 reads CASSYSPGQGYGYTF. The DNA of the CDR3 is TGTGCCAGCAGTTACTCGCCGGGACAGGGTTATGGCTACACCTTC.

The rearrangement links TRBV15 to TRBJ2-2; D might be TRBD2 (5 bases). The CDR3 runs 14 residues. The germline V gene has CDR1 LNHNV and CDR2 YYDKDF (reference sequence). Deletions cut 5 bases from V and 3 bases from J, with 10 bases between. The CDR3 DNA sequence: TGTGCCACCAGCGAGGGAACTTACACCGGGGAGCTGTTTTTT. Its translation is CATSEGTYTGELFF.

The J gene is TRBJ1-2, the V gene TRBV18; no clear D gene. Between the trimmed V and J ends, which lost 6 bases and 2 bases, there was a span of 16 bases. This CDR3 region has 15 residues. Germline-derived CDR1 and CDR2 are KGHSH and LQKENI. CDR3 in DNA: TGTGCCAGCTCCCGCGAGGCCAGCTTAAACTATGGCTACACCTTC. Protein product: CASSREASLNYGYTF.

The chain has TRBV5-1 and TRBJ1-2; no reliable D call. V lost 4 bases, J lost 4 bases, and 17 bases lay in between. Germline CDR1 is SGHRS and CDR2 is YFSETQ. The CDR3 totals 15 residues. The CDR3, as DNA: TGCGCCAGCAGCGCAGCCTGGACGGGAATCTATGGCTACACCTTC. This encodes CASSAAWTGIYGYTF.

The chain carries TRBV28 and TRBJ2-1, with TRBD1 matching over 9 bases. The V and J ends lost 4 bases and 9 bases, in that order; junction bases with no gene match: 7. The CDR3 consists of 14 residues. From germline, CDR1 is MDHEN and CDR2 SYDVKM. CDR3 loop: CASSSGTGSGEQFF. CDR3 in DNA: TGTGCCAGCAGTTCCGGGACAGGGTCCGGTGAGCAGTTCTTC.

The chain is built from TRBV28 and TRBJ2-7; D is perhaps TRBD1 (6 bases). This CDR3 spans 15 amino acids. The germline V and J ends were trimmed by 6 bases and 6 bases, with 21 bases remaining between them. Looked up from germline, CDR1 is MDHEN and CDR2 is SYDVKM. The CDR3 nucleotides are TGTGCCAGCAGCTCCTCCGACAGGATCCTGGCCGAGCAGTACTTC. Encoded protein: CASSSSDRILAEQYF.

This chain joins TRBV5-4 and TRBJ1-1; 9 bases line up with TRBD1. Germline CDR1 SGHNT, CDR2 YYREEE (reference sequence). Trimming at V came to 1 base and at J to 0 bases, leaving 13 bases not matched to a gene. This CDR3 has 19 residues. The CDR3 region is CASSLPGTGTGLMNTEAFF. CDR3 DNA sequence: TGTGCCAGCAGCTTGCCTGGAACCGGGACAGGGCTCATGAACACTGAAGCTTTCTTT. The variable domain in full, with the rest retrieved from reference TRBV5-4 and TRBJ1-1, is ETGVTQSPTHLIKTRGQQVTLRCSSQSGHNTVSWYQQALGQGPQFIFQYYREEENGRGNFPPRFSGLQFPNYSSELNVNALELDDSALYLCASSLPGTGTGLMNTEAFFGQGTRLTVV.